This T cell receptor (beta chain) was retrieved from a study of blood T cells in healthy people across ages. Together with a sample-barcoded 5' primer, a J-beta primer mix was included in a second PCR lasting roughly 6 to 12 cycles. TCRdb used MiXCR to reprocess the 5' RACE reads, holding one entry per CDR3 protein. The sample lists approximately 400,000 distinct CDR3 sequences; approximately 51% were seen once. Trimming took 0 bases from V and 12 from J; bases not matched to a gene: 5. The CDR3 covers 14 residues. CDR1 is SGHTA, CDR2 FQGNSA, per germline. The donors, all healthy, were Caucasians living in Russia, aged about 6 to 95. Investigators took about 9.1 milliliters of peripheral blood from every donor.

The V and J genes are TRBV7-2 and TRBJ1-2; 12 bases align to TRBD1. This clonotype originated in a man aged 55-75 years in good health. The specimen was blood. CDR3 protein: CASSLAGQGASNTF. DNA of the CDR3: TGTGCCAGCAGCTTAGCGGGACAGGGGGCTTCGAACACCTTC.